The clone carrying this T cell receptor beta chain was seen many times. The antigen is undetermined. The data were taken from a study of T-cell reconstitution after alpha-beta-depleted transplantation in children. Unique molecular identifiers tagged the TCRbeta library. TCRdb used MiXCR to reprocess the PCR reads, holding one entry per CDR3 protein. The profile shows roughly 300,000 distinct CDR3 sequences, roughly 12% of them singletons. Study-wide findings and caveats: Among T cells one year after transplant, newly produced cells accounted for most counts and diversity. Several hundred rapidly expanded clones from non-depleted graft cells reportedly supplied alpha-beta T cells about two months post-transplant. Some patients showed high day-60 TCRbeta diversity, which derived from surviving recipient T cells and thymic progenitors.

This CDR3 has 16 amino acids. J gave up 6 bases and V 3 bases, and 9 bases lay outside the gene matches. The germline V gene encodes CDR1 SGHRS and CDR2 YFSETQ. This TCR was sampled from a male patient aged 2 to 10 who had a stem cell transplant for chronic granulomatous disease, so the T cells may come from the graft donor. Sequenced here: peripheral blood, sampled 180 days after TCRalphabeta/CD19-depleted stem cell transplant. The chain joins TRBV5-1 to TRBJ2-2; TRBD2 aligns across 9 bases. CDR3 in DNA: TGCGCCAGCAGCTCCCGGGTAGCGGGGGAGGCCGGGGAGCTGTTTTTT. Encoded protein: CASSSRVAGEAGELFF.